This TCR beta chain was documented in a study of T cell changes during pregnancy in multiple sclerosis. The repertoire was sequenced with immunoSEQ multiplex PCR; TCRdb's copy has only in-frame clones and lacks some. Among under 75,000 clones listed, 85% to 95% were seen once. The trim removed 2 bases at V and 11 bases at J, leaving 5 bases unmatched. The V gene's germline CDR1 is SGHVS and CDR2 FNYEAQ. The length of the CDR3 is 13 residues. This clonotype was sampled from a female donor with multiple sclerosis, enrolled in a pregnancy study. This sample comprised CD8+ T cells from peripheral blood mononuclear cells, obtained in the second trimester of pregnancy. The genes are TRBV7-6 and TRBJ1-5; 8 nucleotides line up with TRBD1. CDR3 protein: CASSLRQGRAQHF. The CDR3 DNA reads as TGTGCCAGCAGCTTAAGACAGGGGAGGGCCCAGCATTTT.